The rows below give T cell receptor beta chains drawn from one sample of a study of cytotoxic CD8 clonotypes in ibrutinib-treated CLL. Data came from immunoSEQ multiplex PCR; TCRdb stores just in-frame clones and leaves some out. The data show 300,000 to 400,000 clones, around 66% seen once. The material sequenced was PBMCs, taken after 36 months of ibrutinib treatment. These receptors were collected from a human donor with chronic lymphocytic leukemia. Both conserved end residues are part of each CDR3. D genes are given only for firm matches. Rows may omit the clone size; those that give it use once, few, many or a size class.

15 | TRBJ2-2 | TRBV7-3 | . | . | CARRALRPNTGELFF | TGTGCCAGACGGGCTCTGCGCCCGAACACCGGGGAGCTGTTTTTT
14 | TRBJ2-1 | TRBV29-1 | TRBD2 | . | CSVDRDYPYNEQFF | TGCAGCGTGGACCGGGACTACCCATACAATGAGCAGTTCTTC
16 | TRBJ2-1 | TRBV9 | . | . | CASSSPGTVAYNEQFF | TGTGCCAGCAGTTCCCCCGGGACCGTAGCTTACAATGAGCAGTTCTTC
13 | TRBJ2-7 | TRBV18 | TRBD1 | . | CASSQGAVNEQYF | TGTGCCAGCTCACAGGGGGCGGTGAACGAGCAGTACTTC
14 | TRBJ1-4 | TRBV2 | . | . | CASSLQGGDGKLFF | TGTGCCAGCAGTTTACAGGGTGGGGATGGAAAACTGTTTTTT
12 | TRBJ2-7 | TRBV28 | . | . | CASSLLAYEQYF | TGTGCCAGCAGTTTGTTAGCCTACGAGCAGTACTTC
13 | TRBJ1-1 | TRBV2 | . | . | CASSFRLNTEAFF | TGTGCCAGCAGTTTTCGACTTAACACTGAAGCTTTCTTT
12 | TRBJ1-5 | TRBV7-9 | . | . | CASNRVGQPQHF | TGTGCCAGCAACCGCGTAGGGCAGCCCCAGCATTTT
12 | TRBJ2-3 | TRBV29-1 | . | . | CSGGASTDTQYF | TGCAGCGGGGGGGCTAGCACAGATACGCAGTATTTT
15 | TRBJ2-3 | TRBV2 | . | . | CASSEVTGNGDTQYF | TGTGCCAGCAGTGAGGTCACAGGGAATGGGGATACGCAGTATTTT
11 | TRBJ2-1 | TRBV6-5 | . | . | CASSSGPGQFF | TGTGCCAGCAGTTCAGGGCCGGGGCAGTTCTTC
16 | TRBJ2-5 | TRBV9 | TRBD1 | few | CASSVDGQGIVETQYF | TGTGCCAGCAGCGTAGATGGACAGGGGATAGTTGAGACCCAGTACTTC
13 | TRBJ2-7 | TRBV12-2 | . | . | CASRWGLFYEQYF | TGTGCAAGTCGCTGGGGACTTTTCTACGAGCAGTACTTC
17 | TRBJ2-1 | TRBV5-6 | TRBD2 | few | CASSPRWGGRSYNEQFF | TGTGCCAGCAGCCCTCGGTGGGGAGGGCGATCCTACAATGAGCAGTTCTTC
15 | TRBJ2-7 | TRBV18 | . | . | CASSPSGARTYEQYF | TGTGCCAGCTCACCAAGTGGGGCACGAACCTACGAGCAGTACTTC
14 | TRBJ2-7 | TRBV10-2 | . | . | CASRPMIIGYEQYF | TGCGCCAGCAGACCAATGATCATCGGCTACGAGCAGTACTTC